This T cell receptor (beta chain) derives from a study of cytomegalovirus exposure and HLA in healthy donors. Study-level results: A subsequent analysis found that TCR clusters from the first cohort also tended to co-occur in the 130 or so validation repertoires, with about 94% of cluster scores above 0. Whilst most TCR sequences proved rare, a subset of public TCRs occurred across many donors.

The CDR3 extends over 12 amino acids. J gave up 8 bases and V 3 bases, and 3 bases lay outside the gene matches. Germline CDR1 reads MNHNS; CDR2 reads SASEGT. This clone was picked up a small number of times. Antigen specificity is unknown. Sequencing was performed with immunoSEQ multiplex PCR; in TCRdb, only in-frame clones are kept and a portion is missing. This table has about 130,000 clones, almost 85% appearing once. The chain uses TRBV6-1 and TRBJ1-1, with 7 bases aligning to TRBD1. Sequencing was performed on PBMCs. This TCR came from a man aged 25 to 40 in good health and CMV-seropositive. Here the CDR3 DNA reads TGTGCCAGCAGTGAGCGACAGGGAGAAGCTTTCTTT. Translating it yields CASSERQGEAFF.